The 11 T cell receptor beta chains reported below all come from one sample, sequenced in a study of blood T cells in healthy people across ages. Together with a sample-barcoded 5' primer, a J-beta primer mix was included in a second PCR lasting about 7 to 11 cycles. TCRdb reprocessed the 5' RACE reads via MiXCR and lists one record per CDR3 protein. The data hold around 710,000 distinct CDR3 sequences, with more than 40% observed a single time. Sequencing used blood. The receptors originated from a woman aged 60-70 years in good health.

The V gene is TRBV27, the J gene TRBJ1-4, with 9 bases aligning to TRBD1. The CDR3 runs to 16 residues. Germline V CDR1 and CDR2: MNHEY, SMNVEV (reference sequence). The V and J ends lost 1 base and 5 bases, in that order; junction bases with no gene match: 5. CDR3 protein: CASSLFRQGDNEKLFF. The CDR3 region has the DNA TGTGCCAGCAGTTTATTCCGACAGGGGGACAATGAAAAACTGTTTTTT.

The rearrangement links TRBV4-3 to TRBJ1-1, with D unresolved. CDR3 length: 13 residues. V shed 3 bases and J shed 0 bases, with 5 bases lying between them. The germline V gene has CDR1 LGHNA and CDR2 YSLEER. The CDR3 here is CASSHRVNTEAFF. CDR3 nucleotides: TGCGCCAGCAGCCACCGTGTGAACACTGAAGCTTTCTTT.

This chain links TRBV28 with TRBJ2-5; D possibly corresponds to TRBD2 (6 bases). The closer fit of TRBJ2-7 to the DNA end suggests the J call may be wrong. The CDR3 is 13 amino acids. Germline CDR1 MDHEN, CDR2 SYDVKM. CDR3 sequence: CASRNSGLSEQYF. CDR3 DNA sequence: TGTGCCAGCCGGAACTCGGGACTCTCCGAGCAGTACTTC.

This chain joins TRBV7-3 and TRBJ2-1, with 11 nucleotides matching TRBD2. CDR1 is SGHTA and CDR2 is FQGTGA in the germline V gene. The CDR3 is made up of 15 amino acids. Trimming cost V 5 bases and J 8 bases; bases outside gene matches: 8. The CDR3 DNA is TGTGCCAGCAGCCTTAGTAGCGGGGGGGGGTATGAGCAGTTCTTC. This sequence encodes CASSLSSGGGYEQFF.

The chain employs TRBV7-9 and TRBJ2-7; maybe TRBD2 (8 bases). With the DNA end fitting TRBJ2-4 better, the J assignment may be wrong. There are 15 residues in the CDR3. Germline V gives CDR1 SEHNR, CDR2 FQNEAQ (reference sequence). The CDR3 protein is CASSPREGARYIQYF. The DNA for the CDR3 is TGTGCCAGCAGCCCCCGGGAGGGGGCGCGATACATTCAGTACTTC.

CDR3 in amino acids: CASSGPGSRLAGGVRELFF. The CDR3 DNA reads TGTGCCAGCAGCGGCCCTGGGTCTAGACTAGCGGGAGGGGTCAGGGAGCTGTTTTTT. V gene TRBV9 combines with J gene TRBJ2-2, with 14 bases identical to TRBD2. The junction had 16 bases not matched to a gene; V was cut back by 3 bases and J by 9 bases. This CDR3 has 19 amino acids. Germline values: CDR1 SGDLS, CDR2 YYNGEE.

The chain employs TRBV14 and TRBJ2-7; unclear D gene. CDR3 size: 13 residues. Germline values: CDR1 SGHDN, CDR2 FVKESK. V shed 1 base and J shed 7 bases, with 11 bases lying between them. The CDR3 DNA reads as TGTGCCAGCAGCCAAGTTCGATCCAATGAGCAGTACTTC. Translating gives CASSQVRSNEQYF.

A few counts support this clonotype. This chain connects TRBV20-1 to TRBJ2-3, with 8 bases aligning to TRBD2. Per the germline V gene, CDR1 is DFQATT and CDR2 is SNEGSKA (reference sequence). The CDR3 sequence is 15 residues long. The junction had 14 bases not matched to a gene; V was cut back by 6 bases and J by 6 bases. The CDR3, as DNA: TGCAGTGCCAAGAGCGGGAGCAGCCCTTTTGATACGCAGTATTTT. Residues: CSAKSGSSPFDTQYF.

This clonotype was seen a few times. The J gene is TRBJ2-1, the V gene TRBV11-1, with TRBD1 identical over 7 bases. The length of the CDR3 is 15 residues. Germline-derived CDR1 and CDR2 are SGHAT and FQDESV (reference sequence). Trimming took 6 bases from V and 0 from J; bases not matched to a gene: 5. CDR3 amino acids: CASRPRDSSYNEQFF. DNA for the CDR3: TGTGCCAGCAGACCTCGGGACAGCTCCTACAATGAGCAGTTCTTC.

This clonotype has more than one count but fewer than ten. J is TRBJ2-3 and V is TRBV9; D is unresolved. The CDR3 has 15 residues. V was trimmed by 2 bases and J by 3 bases, leaving 13 bases between them. The germline V gene has CDR1 SGDLS and CDR2 YYNGEE. CDR3 nucleotides: TGTGCCAGCAGCGTCGGATCCCTTGCTACAGATACGCAGTATTTT. Protein: CASSVGSLATDTQYF.

The V gene is TRBV7-2, the J gene TRBJ2-1; 9 positions agree with TRBD2. The ends lost 0 bases at V and 7 bases at J; junction bases unmatched: 13. The CDR3 length is 18 residues. Germline CDR1 is SGHTA and CDR2 is FQGNSA. CDR3 DNA: TGTGCCAGCAGCTTAGCGCCCGGGGGCGGACTAGCGCGGAATGAGCAGTTCTTC. It translates to CASSLAPGGGLARNEQFF.